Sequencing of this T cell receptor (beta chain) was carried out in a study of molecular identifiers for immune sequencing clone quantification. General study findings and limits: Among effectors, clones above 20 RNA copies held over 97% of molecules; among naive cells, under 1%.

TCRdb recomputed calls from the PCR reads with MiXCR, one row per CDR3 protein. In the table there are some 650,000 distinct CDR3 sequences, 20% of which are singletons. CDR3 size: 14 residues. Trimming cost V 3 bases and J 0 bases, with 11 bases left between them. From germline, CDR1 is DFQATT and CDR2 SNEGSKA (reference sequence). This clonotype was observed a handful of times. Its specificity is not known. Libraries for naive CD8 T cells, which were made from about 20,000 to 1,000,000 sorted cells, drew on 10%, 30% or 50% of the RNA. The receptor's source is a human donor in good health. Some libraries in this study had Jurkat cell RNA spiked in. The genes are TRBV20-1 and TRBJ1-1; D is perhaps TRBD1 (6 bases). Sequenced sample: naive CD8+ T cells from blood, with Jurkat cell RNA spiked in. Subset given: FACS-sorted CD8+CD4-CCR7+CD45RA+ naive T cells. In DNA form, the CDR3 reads TGCAGTGCTAGCCTGACAGGCGTGAACACTGAAGCTTTCTTT. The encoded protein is CSASLTGVNTEAFF.